These T cell receptor beta chains were read from a single sample in a study of blood T cell repertoires in COVID-19. Profiling relied on immunoSEQ multiplex PCR, and the TCRdb table lists in-frame clones only, not all of them. Of roughly 120,000 clones listed, roughly 80% are singletons. The source material was peripheral blood. Receptors were obtained from a man aged 50 to 59 with acute or convalescent COVID-19. The conserved cysteine and the conserved F or W are not part of the CDR3 here.

J,V,CDR3
TRBJ1-2,TRBV6-5,ASRNPEGYGYT
TRBJ1-2,TRBV6-6,ASSYTRDGYT
TRBJ1-2,TRBV9,ASSAFLTGGANYGYT
TRBJ2-3,TRBV5-1,ASSIREDTQY
TRBJ1-2,TRBV12-3/TRBV12-4,ASSIGTGDGYT
TRBJ1-2,TRBV21-1,ASSKGARGPDYGYT
TRBJ1-5,TRBV4-2,ASSLRDRENQPQH
TRBJ2-3,TRBV4-2,ASSQAYRRGESTDTQY
TRBJ2-2,TRBV30,AWAGTGVGGELF
TRBJ2-4,TRBV2,ASSGDRNIQY
TRBJ1-2,TRBV19,ASSILTGINYGYT
TRBJ1-5,TRBV2,ASSGGRGNSNQPQH
TRBJ2-3,TRBV27,AVAGTSTDTQY
TRBJ2-3,TRBV7-3,ASSLNGQGSDTQY
TRBJ2-3,TRBV2,ASSRTGATDTQY
TRBJ2-3,TRBV5-1,ASSLSGRSDTQY
TRBJ2-2,TRBV7-3,ASSSSPWTATGELF
TRBJ1-2,TRBV7-9,ASSLPQGGVRGYT
TRBJ2-7,TRBV21-1,ANQQGTYEQY
TRBJ1-1,TRBV5-6,ASSGGGRNTEAF
TRBJ1-5,TRBV5-5,ASSQTPISNQPQH
TRBJ2-5,TRBV10-3,AISPGQGGLKTQY
TRBJ1-2,TRBV12-3/TRBV12-4,ASSPNEAGYT
TRBJ2-2,TRBV3-1/TRBV3-2,ASSQGSGGGELF